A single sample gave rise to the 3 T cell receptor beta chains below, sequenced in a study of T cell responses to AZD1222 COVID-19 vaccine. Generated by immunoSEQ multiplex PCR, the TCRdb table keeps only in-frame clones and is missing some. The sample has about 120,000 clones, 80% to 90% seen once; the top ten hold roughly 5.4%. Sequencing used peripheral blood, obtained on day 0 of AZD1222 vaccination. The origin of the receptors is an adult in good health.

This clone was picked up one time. CDR3 in DNA: TGTGCCAGCAGCCAAGATCCCCCCGGCTCTGGGGCCAACGTCCTGACTTTC. It encodes CASSQDPPGSGANVLTF. The rearrangement links TRBV3-1 (or the pseudogene TRBV3-2) to TRBJ2-6; D call uncertain. Germline CDR1 and CDR2: LGHDT and YNNKEL (reference sequence). CDR3 length equals 17 residues. Trimming pared 0 bases from V and 0 bases from J, leaving 9 bases between.

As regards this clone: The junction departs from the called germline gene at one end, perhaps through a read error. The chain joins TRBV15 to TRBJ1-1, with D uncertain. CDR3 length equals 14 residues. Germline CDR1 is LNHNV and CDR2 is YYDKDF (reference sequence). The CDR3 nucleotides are TGTGCCACCAGCAGTTCAGGTCTGAAGACTGAAGCTTTCTTT. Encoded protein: CATSSSGLKTEAFF.

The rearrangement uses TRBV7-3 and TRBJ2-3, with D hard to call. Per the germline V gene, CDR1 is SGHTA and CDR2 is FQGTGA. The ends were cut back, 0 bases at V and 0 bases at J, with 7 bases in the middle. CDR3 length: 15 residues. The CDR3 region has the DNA TGTGCCAGCAGCTTAACGTGGCAGAGCACAGATACGCAGTATTTT. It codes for CASSLTWQSTDTQYF.